The 5 T cell receptor beta chains below were found in one sample sequenced in a study of T-cell reconstitution after alpha-beta-depleted transplantation in children. For TCRbeta, the library was prepared with unique molecular identifiers. In TCRdb, the PCR reads were re-called with MiXCR into one record per CDR3 protein. The repertoire holds 450,000 to 550,000 distinct CDR3 sequences, with around 10% as singletons. Here the sequenced sample was PBMCs, mostly from graft donor cells, taken 180 days after TCRalphabeta/CD19-depleted stem cell transplant. The receptor set was obtained from a female patient younger than 10 who had a stem cell transplant for aplastic anemia, so the T cells may come from the graft donor.

In this sample, this clonotype turned up many times. The J gene is TRBJ1-1, the V gene TRBV5-1; D possibly corresponds to TRBD1 (5 bases). The CDR3 is 15 amino acids. Trimming took off 0 bases at V and 6 bases at J, with 15 bases between the two ends. CDR1 and CDR2 (germline): SGHRS, YFSETQ. The CDR3 loop is CASSLVSGVESEAFF. Written as DNA, the CDR3 is TGCGCCAGCAGCTTGGTTTCGGGGGTAGAGTCTGAAGCTTTCTTT.

The chain employs TRBV6-2 or TRBV6-3 and TRBJ2-5; 12 positions agree with TRBD1. The germline CDR1 and CDR2 sequences are MNHEY and SVGEGT. This CDR3 region has 17 residues. After removal of 2 bases from V and 7 bases from J, the junction contained 11 bases not matched to a gene. The CDR3 loop is CASSYSRGQGASGTQYF. Here the CDR3 DNA reads TGTGCCAGCAGTTACAGCAGGGGACAGGGGGCTTCTGGGACCCAGTACTTC.

This clonotype was counted a few times. The chain couples TRBV5-1 to TRBJ1-3; TRBD1 is a possible D gene (5 bases). Germline-derived CDR1 and CDR2 are SGHRS and YFSETQ. Trimming stripped 1 base from V and 0 bases from J, with 11 bases between. CDR3 length: 16 residues. The DNA of the CDR3 is TGCGCCAGCAGCTTGCGCCAGGGAGGCTCTGGAAACACCATATATTTT. Translated: CASSLRQGGSGNTIYF.

The sample holds a few counts of this clonotype. The V gene is TRBV5-1, the J gene TRBJ2-3; 8 bases are a match to TRBD1. CDR3 length equals 15 residues. V lost 4 bases, J lost 1 base, and 5 bases stayed unmatched. Germline assignment: CDR1 SGHRS and CDR2 YFSETQ. CDR3 loop: CASSKAGGGTDTQYF. CDR3 nucleotide sequence: TGCGCCAGCAGCAAGGCAGGGGGCGGCACAGATACGCAGTATTTT.

This clonotype has a handful of counts. The V call is TRBV29-1, the J call TRBJ2-1; the D gene is possibly TRBD2 (6 bases). CDR1 is SQVTM, CDR2 ANQGSEA, per germline. This CDR3 contains 17 residues. Between the trimmed V and J ends, which lost 1 base and 3 bases, there was a span of 19 bases. DNA for the CDR3: TGCAGCGTTGAAGGCGGGACTCCGAGTCCCTACTACAATGAGCAGTTCTTC. Protein: CSVEGGTPSPYYNEQFF.